This T cell receptor beta chain was documented in a study of blood T cell repertoires in COVID-19. About the research overall: Samples taken during acute and convalescent COVID-19 were collected in the United States, Italy and Spain.

Germline V CDR1 and CDR2: KGHDR, SFDVKD. The CDR3 covers 13 residues. The V gene lost 5 bases and the J gene lost 3 bases, with 7 bases spanning the gap. Libraries were prepared by immunoSEQ multiplex PCR; TCRdb keeps only in-frame clonotypes and omits some of them. In the table there are 300,000 to 450,000 clones, 75% to 90% of which are singletons. Allocation to cohorts depended on clinical history reported by the participants. Recovered participants had two consecutive negative NP/OP PCR tests, healthcare professional clearance, or symptom resolution. The specimen was PBMCs or T cells enriched from blood (not recorded which). The rearrangement links TRBV24-1 to TRBJ1-5; D not resolved. The receptor comes from a man aged 18 to 30 who had recovered from COVID-19. This chain's CDR3 is CATSGQNNQPQHF. CDR3 nucleotide sequence: TGTGCCACCAGTGGCCAGAACAATCAGCCCCAGCATTTT.